Listed below are T cell receptor beta chains from one sample, sequenced in a study of blood T cell repertoires in COVID-19. Profiling relied on immunoSEQ multiplex PCR, and the TCRdb table lists in-frame clones only, not all of them. The data contain around 42,000 clones, about four fifths of them singletons. Input material: peripheral blood. The source of these receptors is a woman older than 75 with acute or convalescent COVID-19. The CDR3 runs from the conserved cysteine through the conserved F or W.

TRBJ2-1 TRBV6-9 CASSYSSGGPVSSYNEQFF
TRBJ1-6 TRBV27 CASSLKVLGTLNSPLHF
TRBJ1-4 TRBV19 CASRVTGFNEKLFF
TRBJ2-6 TRBV5-1 CASSSGQGVFSGANVLTF
TRBJ2-6 TRBV28 CASRGSSYGANVLTF
TRBJ2-6 TRBV18 CASSPPHLGTGANVLTF
TRBJ1-1 TRBV7-8 CASSLSNRGLNTEAFF
TRBJ1-4 TRBV7-9 CASSLRREGEKLFF
TRBJ2-7 TRBV2 CASKGGYYEQYF
TRBJ1-5 TRBV19 CASSMGRSTVAQHF
TRBJ1-6 TRBV10-3 CAISEGGSSYNSPLHF
TRBJ1-1 TRBV6-5 CASSYLQGVDTEAFF
TRBJ1-5 TRBV19 CASSTFRGSNQPQHF
TRBJ2-7 TRBV5-1 CASSLVGGDYSYEQYF
TRBJ2-7 TRBV11-2 CASSLPGQGYEQYF
TRBJ1-4 TRBV2 CASCLSGISTNEKLFF
TRBJ2-1 TRBV11-3 CASSLGGLAGVEQFF
TRBJ1-1 TRBV5-6 CASSRNWGHTEAFF
TRBJ1-2 TRBV2 CASSDRQGALGGYTF
TRBJ1-1 TRBV23-1 CASSPRNREGFNTEAFF
TRBJ1-1 TRBV3-1/TRBV3-2 CASSPSDRTAPFF
TRBJ2-5 TRBV30 CAWSVLGFQETQYF
TRBJ2-1 TRBV9 CASSVGGQYNEQFF
TRBJ1-5 TRBV3-1/TRBV3-2 CASSQQAGGGQPQHF
TRBJ2-3 TRBV9 CASSVTSVGTDTQYF
TRBJ1-2 TRBV2 CASSGGVGYGYTF
TRBJ2-1 TRBV7-9 CASSLTGVYNEQFF
TRBJ2-3 TRBV18 CASSLGGNGGPDTQYF
TRBJ2-7 TRBV7-9 CASSLDDGGSYEQYF
TRBJ1-4 TRBV19 CASSITRTTNEKLFF
TRBJ2-5 TRBV5-1 CASREQGTQETQYF
TRBJ1-6 TRBV5-4 CASSAAGTYDNSPLHF
TRBJ1-1 TRBV6-6 CASGGQGELNTEAFF
TRBJ1-2 TRBV12-3/TRBV12-4 CASSALAYGYTF
TRBJ1-4 TRBV19 CASGSQAGGEKLFF
TRBJ2-1 TRBV19 CASGSYNEQFF
TRBJ1-6 TRBV6-5 CASSYSPSTGATPLHF
TRBJ1-1 TRBV14 CASSQTGATEAFF
TRBJ1-4 TRBV7-6 CASSLNPGTGNEKLFF
TRBJ2-7 TRBV5-6 CASSFLAGGSYEQYF
TRBJ1-1 TRBV19 CASSSRGNPSTEAFF
TRBJ2-7 TRBV6-5 CASSPPGGGYEQYF
TRBJ2-2 TRBV9 CASSVAGENTGELFF
TRBJ1-6 TRBV15 CATSRDRGGTGTSSPLHF
TRBJ2-2 TRBV3-1/TRBV3-2 CASSQDWRQGNTGELFF
TRBJ2-5 TRBV6-5 CASSYSGTGVQETQYF
TRBJ1-2 TRBV3-1/TRBV3-2 CASSLRQSYYGYTF
TRBJ1-1 TRBV28 CASSLGVQRSLNTEAFF
TRBJ2-2 TRBV5-1 CASRIPSGGKTGELFF
TRBJ2-7 TRBV5-1 CASSLGRDNLQYF
TRBJ2-1 TRBV3-1/TRBV3-2 CASSLGLAGVSSYNEQFF
TRBJ1-4 TRBV19 CASSSSPTTNEKLFF
TRBJ2-7 TRBV12-3/TRBV12-4 CASSLETSYEQYF
TRBJ1-1 TRBV2 CASSEREEAFF
TRBJ1-2 TRBV2 CASSEAQVSSYGYTF
TRBJ1-2 TRBV20-1 CSASWGQGIDYGYTF
TRBJ1-1 TRBV6-1 CASSPGGYTEAFF
TRBJ1-2 TRBV21-1 CALPWGRKGGYTF
TRBJ1-2 TRBV28 CASSGAGATNYGYTF
TRBJ1-2 TRBV4-3 CASSQGQGSYGYTF